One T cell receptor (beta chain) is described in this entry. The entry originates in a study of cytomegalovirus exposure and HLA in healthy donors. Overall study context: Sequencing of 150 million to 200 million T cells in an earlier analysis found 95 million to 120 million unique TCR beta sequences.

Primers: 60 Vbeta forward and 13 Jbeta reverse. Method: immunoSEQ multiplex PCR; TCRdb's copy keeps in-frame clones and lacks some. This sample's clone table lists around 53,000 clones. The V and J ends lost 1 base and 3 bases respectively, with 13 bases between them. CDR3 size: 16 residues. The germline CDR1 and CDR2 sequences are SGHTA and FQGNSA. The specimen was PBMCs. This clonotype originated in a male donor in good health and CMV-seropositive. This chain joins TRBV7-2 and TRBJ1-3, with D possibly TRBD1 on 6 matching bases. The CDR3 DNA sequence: TGTGCCAGCAGCTTAGGGGGGGGCGCATTTGGAAACACCATATATTTT. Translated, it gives CASSLGGGAFGNTIYF.